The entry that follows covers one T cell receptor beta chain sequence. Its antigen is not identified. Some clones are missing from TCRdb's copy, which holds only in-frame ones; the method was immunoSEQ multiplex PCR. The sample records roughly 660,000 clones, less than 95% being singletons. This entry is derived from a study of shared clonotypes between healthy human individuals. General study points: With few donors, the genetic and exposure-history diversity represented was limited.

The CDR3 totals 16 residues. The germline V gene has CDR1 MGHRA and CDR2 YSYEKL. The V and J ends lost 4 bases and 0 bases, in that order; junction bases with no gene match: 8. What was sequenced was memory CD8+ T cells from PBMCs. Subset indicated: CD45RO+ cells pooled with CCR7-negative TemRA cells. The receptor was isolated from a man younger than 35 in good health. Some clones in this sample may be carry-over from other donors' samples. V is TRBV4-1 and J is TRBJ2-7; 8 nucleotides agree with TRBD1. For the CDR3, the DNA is TGCGCCAGCAGCCGAGACACAGGGGGTCGCTCCTACGAGCAGTACTTC. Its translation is CASSRDTGGRSYEQYF.